The 27 T cell receptor beta chains listed next were all sequenced from one sample in a study of blood T cells in healthy people across ages. The use of a sample-barcoded 5' primer and a J-beta primer mix characterized a second PCR of roughly 6 to 12 cycles. Each CDR3 protein gets one entry after TCRdb re-called the 5' RACE reads with MiXCR. The profile shows about 500,000 distinct CDR3 sequences, approximately 25% of them singletons. The same specimen was also included in a second study, on T cells of mothers and their children.

Material for sequencing was blood. The receptors come from a boy aged 5-17 years in good health.

This clonotype appeared a few times. The V and J genes are TRBV7-2 and TRBJ2-1; D remains unclear. CDR3 length equals 13 residues. Trimming cost V 5 bases and J 6 bases, with 11 bases left between them. Per germline, CDR1 SGHTA and CDR2 FQGNSA. DNA for the CDR3: TGTGCCAGCAGCCCATACATCAGCAATGAGCAGTTCTTC. Encoded protein: CASSPYISNEQFF.

This clonotype appeared a few times. The CDR3 spells CASSFRTGKDTQYF. CDR3 nucleotides: TGTGCCAGCAGTTTTCGGACAGGGAAAGATACGCAGTATTTT. This chain links TRBV27 with TRBJ2-3, with TRBD1 matching 8 bases. J was trimmed by 5 bases and V by 3 bases; bases with no gene match: 4. The germline V gene encodes CDR1 MNHEY and CDR2 SMNVEV (reference sequence). This CDR3 region has 14 residues.

The V gene is TRBV7-2, the J gene TRBJ2-7; D is possibly TRBD2 (6 bases). Trimming stripped 9 bases from V and 3 bases from J, with 15 bases between. Germline V gene sequence: CDR1 SGHTA, CDR2 FQGNSA. This CDR3 spans 13 amino acids. As DNA, the CDR3 is TGTGCCAGTACCCGGGAGACGGGCTACGAGCAGTACTTC. It codes for CASTRETGYEQYF.

CDR3 in amino acids: CASSPSRLNTEAFF. DNA for the CDR3: TGTGCCAGCAGCCCCAGCAGGCTTAACACTGAAGCTTTCTTT. The V gene is TRBV7-9, the J gene TRBJ1-1, with D unresolved. CDR1 and CDR2 from the germline V gene are SEHNR and FQNEAQ (reference sequence). The CDR3 totals 14 residues. Deletions cut 5 bases from V and 2 bases from J, with 12 bases between.

This clonotype was observed a few times. V is TRBV5-1 and J is TRBJ2-5, with TRBD2 matching over 10 bases. Near its end, the DNA agrees better with TRBJ2-7, so the J call may be wrong. The length of the CDR3 is 16 residues. Germline V lookup: CDR1 SGHRS, CDR2 YFSETQ. The CDR3 reads CASSFQVAGGSYEQYF. In DNA, the CDR3 is TGCGCCAGCAGCTTCCAAGTAGCGGGAGGCTCCTACGAGCAGTACTTC.

The V and J genes are TRBV28 and TRBJ1-4; no clear D. The CDR3 is 13 residues long. Germline V gives CDR1 MDHEN, CDR2 SYDVKM. The germline V and J ends were trimmed by 6 bases and 7 bases, with 12 bases remaining between them. CDR3 loop: CASRGNLGEKLFF. CDR3 DNA sequence: TGTGCCAGCAGAGGTAATCTAGGTGAAAAACTGTTTTTT.

The rearrangement uses TRBV28 and TRBJ2-1; TRBD2 aligns across 10 bases. The CDR3 loop spans 19 amino acids. Germline V gene lookup returns CDR1 MDHEN and CDR2 SYDVKM. Trimming took 6 bases from V and 4 from J; bases not matched to a gene: 18. CDR3 bases: TGTGCCAGCAGACAAAGCGGGGGGGGCCGCCAAACATTTTACAATGAGCAGTTCTTC. It specifies CASRQSGGGRQTFYNEQFF.

This clonotype was detected only a few times. V usage is TRBV11-2 and J usage is TRBJ2-5; D is uncertain. The J call is uncertain, as TRBJ2-7 better fits the DNA end. The CDR3 runs to 12 residues. Germline V gene sequence: CDR1 SGHAT, CDR2 FQNNGV. CDR3 amino acids: CASSPPPYEQYF. The CDR3 DNA reads as TGTGCCAGCAGCCCCCCTCCCTACGAGCAGTACTTC.

The chain has TRBV5-4 and TRBJ2-5, with TRBD2 as a possible D gene (7 bases). V lost 4 bases and J lost 5, with 21 bases in between. This CDR3 comprises 16 residues. Germline V gene sequence: CDR1 SGHNT, CDR2 YYREEE (reference sequence). CDR3: CASSGLAGASRETQYF. CDR3 bases: TGTGCCAGCAGCGGTCTGGCGGGGGCTTCACGGGAGACCCAGTACTTC.

The V gene is TRBV4-1, the J gene TRBJ2-6; D unclear. The length of the CDR3 is 18 residues. The ends were cut back, 4 bases at V and 0 bases at J, with 16 bases in the middle. The germline CDR1 and CDR2 sequences are MGHRA and YSYEKL. The CDR3 sequence is CASSLPGRRLSGANVLTF. CDR3 coding DNA: TGCGCCAGCAGCCTCCCCGGCAGGCGGCTCTCTGGGGCCAACGTCCTGACTTTC.

In this sample, this clonotype turned up a few times. CDR3 protein: CASSRVRTGVKNIQYF. CDR3 nucleotides: TGTGCCAGCTCAAGGGTGAGGACCGGAGTCAAAAACATTCAGTACTTC. V is TRBV18 and J is TRBJ2-4; D is uncertain. Trimming pared 5 bases from V and 3 bases from J, leaving 17 bases between. The CDR3 totals 16 residues. Germline V lookup: CDR1 KGHSH, CDR2 LQKENI.

In this sample, this clonotype turned up a few times. V gene TRBV28 combines with J gene TRBJ1-5; no definite D call. Germline CDR1 is MDHEN and CDR2 is SYDVKM. The CDR3 runs to 16 residues. Trimming pared 7 bases from V and 1 base from J, leaving 17 bases between. CDR3 sequence (DNA): TGTGCCAGCACCTTAATGTCCAGGCTCAGCAATCAGCCCCAGCATTTT. Its protein is CASTLMSRLSNQPQHF.

This clonotype was recorded a few times. At one boundary the junction diverges from the germline segment, which might be a read error. In DNA form, the CDR3 reads TGTGCCAGCAGCGTAGGAGGGGCCGGGGAGCTGTCTTTT. Translating it yields CASSVGGAGELSF. This rearrangement joins TRBV9 to TRBJ2-2; either TRBD1 or TRBD2 may supply D (5 bases each). The CDR3 totals 13 residues. Germline-derived CDR1 and CDR2 are SGDLS and YYNGEE.

This clonotype was seen more than once but under ten times. V is TRBV6-5 and J is TRBJ1-4, with D tentatively TRBD1 (6 bases). V lost 9 bases to trimming and J lost 4 bases, with 18 bases between them. Germline values: CDR1 MNHEY, CDR2 SVGAGI. This CDR3 has 15 amino acids. The CDR3 DNA reads TGTGCCAGACTCAGGGGATGGCGGGGTAATGAAAAACTGTTTTTT. Protein product: CARLRGWRGNEKLFF.

This chain uses TRBV28 with TRBJ2-7; TRBD1 matches 7 bases. The ends lost 6 bases at V and 2 bases at J; junction bases unmatched: 4. Per germline, CDR1 MDHEN and CDR2 SYDVKM. The CDR3 loop spans 13 amino acids. The CDR3 protein is CASRTGTTYEQYF. CDR3 nucleotide sequence: TGTGCCAGCAGGACAGGGACGACCTACGAGCAGTACTTC.

This clonotype was picked up a small number of times. V is TRBV27 and J is TRBJ2-7; D is perhaps TRBD1 or TRBD2 (5 bases each). CDR1 and CDR2 (germline): MNHEY, SMNVEV (reference sequence). Trimming cost V 5 bases and J 3 bases, with 17 bases left between them. This CDR3 is built from 15 residues. This chain's CDR3 is CASSLGYPGLYEQYF. The CDR3 DNA sequence: TGTGCCAGCAGTCTAGGGTACCCGGGGCTCTACGAGCAGTACTTC.

V usage is TRBV7-9 and J usage is TRBJ2-1; TRBD2 aligns across 13 bases. The V and J ends lost 5 bases and 11 bases, in that order; junction bases with no gene match: 6. The CDR3 runs to 14 residues. Per the germline V gene, CDR1 is SEHNR and CDR2 is FQNEAQ (reference sequence). The CDR3 reads CASSPRTSGSQQFF. The CDR3 region has the DNA TGTGCCAGCAGCCCTCGGACTAGCGGGAGCCAGCAGTTCTTC.

This chain connects TRBV5-1 to TRBJ1-1, with D possibly matching TRBD1 (6 bases). With 5 bases removed from V and 0 bases from J, the gap between germline ends came to 8 bases. Germline V gene lookup returns CDR1 SGHRS and CDR2 YFSETQ. This CDR3 has 13 amino acids. CDR3: CASRGGVNTEAFF. The CDR3 bases are TGCGCCAGCAGAGGGGGGGTGAACACTGAAGCTTTCTTT.

The V and J genes are TRBV12-3 or TRBV12-4 and TRBJ2-7; the match to TRBD2 covers 9 bases. The CDR3 consists of 15 residues. Trimming at V came to 5 bases and at J to 3 bases, leaving 8 bases not matched to a gene. This chain's CDR3 is CASSMKRGDNYEQYF. DNA for the CDR3: TGTGCCAGCAGTATGAAGCGGGGGGACAACTACGAGCAGTACTTC.

This chain joins TRBV6-6 and TRBJ2-1; D perhaps matches TRBD2 (6 bases). The CDR3 has 13 amino acids. V dropped 2 bases and J dropped 8 bases, with 10 bases sitting between them. The V gene's germline CDR1 is MNHNY and CDR2 SVGAGI (reference sequence). CDR3 sequence: CASSYDPSDEQFF. Written as DNA, the CDR3 is TGTGCCAGCAGTTACGACCCTAGCGATGAGCAGTTCTTC.

To note about this clonotype: The CDR3 carries no conserved terminal phenylalanine or tryptophan, so it likely arises from a read error. This chain connects TRBV7-9 to TRBJ2-1; D possibly uses TRBD1 or TRBD2 (5 bases each). The CDR3 length is 14 residues. CDR1 SEHNR and CDR2 FQNEAQ come from the germline V gene (reference sequence). Trimming shortened V by 11 bases and J by 12 bases, and 26 bases separated the two germline ends. CDR3 nucleotides: TGTGCCCCCAGCCCCGGGTCAGGGACCGATGGGCAGTTCTCC. It yields the protein CAPSPGSGTDGQFS.

This sequence joins TRBV20-1 and TRBJ1-4; possible D gene TRBD1, 5 bases. V dropped 0 bases and J dropped 3 bases, with 11 bases sitting between them. The CDR3 runs to 15 residues. CDR1 DFQATT and CDR2 SNEGSKA come from the germline V gene (reference sequence). The CDR3 is CSARDPRVPNEKLFF. CDR3 in DNA: TGCAGTGCTAGAGATCCCAGGGTACCTAATGAAAAACTGTTTTTT.

The chain carries TRBV6-1 and TRBJ2-3, with TRBD2 identical over 13 bases. Germline V gives CDR1 MNHNS, CDR2 SASEGT. J gave up 6 bases and V 6 bases, and 9 bases lay outside the gene matches. There are 16 residues in the CDR3. In DNA, the CDR3 is TGTGCCAGCAGACGACTAGCGGGGGGTCTTGGGGATACGCAGTATTTT. It is translated as CASRRLAGGLGDTQYF.

This chain uses TRBV20-1 with TRBJ2-1, with D perhaps being TRBD1 or TRBD2 (5 bases each). Judging by the DNA end, TRBJ2-5 fits better; the J call may be wrong. This CDR3 has 13 residues. CDR1 and CDR2 from the germline V gene are DFQATT and SNEGSKA (reference sequence). This CDR3 is CSARTGHQETQYF. CDR3 coding DNA: TGCAGTGCGCGAACGGGACACCAAGAGACCCAGTACTTC.

This clonotype was seen only a few times. This chain uses TRBV20-1 with TRBJ2-5, with 8 bases aligning to TRBD2. In germline, CDR1 is DFQATT, CDR2 SNEGSKA (reference sequence). Trimming cost V 1 base and J 1 base; bases outside gene matches: 8. There are 16 residues in the CDR3. This CDR3 is CSARAIAGTIQETQYF. In nucleotides, the CDR3 is TGCAGTGCTAGAGCGATAGCGGGGACAATCCAAGAGACCCAGTACTTC.

This chain uses TRBV14 with TRBJ1-1; D is unresolved. V shed 4 bases and J shed 1 base, with 7 bases lying between them. CDR1 is SGHDN and CDR2 is FVKESK in the germline V gene. The CDR3 totals 13 residues. CDR3 DNA sequence: TGTGCCAGCAGCCCCTCATCGAACACTGAAGCTTTCTTT. It codes for CASSPSSNTEAFF.

J is TRBJ2-5 and V is TRBV11-2; TRBD2 aligns across 8 bases. The V gene's germline CDR1 is SGHAT and CDR2 FQNNGV. The CDR3 covers 16 residues. Trimming removed 2 bases from V and 5 bases from J; junction bases left unmatched: 10. This CDR3 reads CASSLSGGGSAETQYF. DNA of the CDR3: TGTGCCAGCAGCTTATCTGGCGGGGGGTCGGCGGAGACCCAGTACTTC.